What follows are 22 T cell receptor beta chains derived from one specimen sequenced in a study of cytomegalovirus exposure and HLA in healthy donors. In the PCR, 60 Vbeta and 13 Jbeta primers were used. This table comes from immunoSEQ multiplex PCR, and its TCRdb copy is limited to in-frame clones, with some not included. In the table there are around 62,000 clones, 65% to 85% of which are singletons. Input material: PBMCs. The receptor source for this set is a woman in her twenties or thirties in good health and CMV-seronegative.

The genes are TRBV18 and TRBJ2-7; 9 bases are shared with TRBD1. The germline gives CDR1 KGHSH, CDR2 LQKENI. The ends lost 3 bases at V and 2 bases at J; junction bases unmatched: 2. This CDR3 region has 14 residues. The CDR3 coding sequence is TGTGCCAGCTCACCCGGGACAGGGACCTACGAGCAGTACTTC. Translating it yields CASSPGTGTYEQYF.

The chain employs TRBV25-1 and TRBJ2-1; weak D call: TRBD2 (6 bases). The CDR3 is 15 residues long. V was pared by 3 bases and J by 8 bases, with 17 bases between. Germline V CDR1 and CDR2: MGHDK, SYGVNS. CDR3 sequence reads: CASSETGTGDHEQFF. CDR3 nucleotide sequence: TGTGCCAGCAGTGAGACCGGGACTGGCGACCATGAGCAGTTCTTC.

This clone was counted once. The V call is TRBV11-2, the J call TRBJ2-5; D may be TRBD2 (7 bases). This CDR3 is built from 18 residues. Trimming shortened V by 3 bases and J by 2 bases, and 22 bases separated the two germline ends. Germline lookup yields CDR1 SGHAT and CDR2 FQNNGV. The CDR3 DNA follows: TGTGCCAGCAGCTTGGCGGGAGACGGCAGAAGGGGGCAAGAGACCCAGTACTTC. Its translation is CASSLAGDGRRGQETQYF.

This chain links TRBV11-2 with TRBJ2-1; the match to TRBD1 covers 11 bases. The CDR3 covers 16 residues. Germline CDR1 SGHAT, CDR2 FQNNGV. V lost 2 bases to trimming and J lost 9 bases; unmatched junction nucleotides: 9. Here the CDR3 DNA reads TGTGCCAGCAGCTTAAATCCCGGACAGGGGGCGGGTGAGCAGTTCTTC. It translates to CASSLNPGQGAGEQFF.

This rearrangement joins TRBV7-2 to TRBJ1-6; no clear D gene. The CDR3 spans 13 residues. With 5 bases removed from V and 6 bases from J, the gap between germline ends came to 8 bases. From germline, CDR1 is SGHTA and CDR2 FQGNSA. In DNA, the CDR3 is TGTGCCAGCAGCGAGATTCTTAATTCACCCCTCCACTTT. Translating it yields CASSEILNSPLHF.

This rearrangement joins TRBV19 to TRBJ2-1; 9 bases fit TRBD2. There are 19 residues in the CDR3. Germline assignment: CDR1 LNHDA and CDR2 SQIVND (reference sequence). Trimming at V came to 4 bases and at J to 1 base, leaving 14 bases not matched to a gene. The CDR3 is CASSTGTSHRGSSYNEQFF. DNA of the CDR3: TGTGCCAGTAGTACCGGGACTAGCCATAGGGGGTCGTCCTACAATGAGCAGTTCTTC.

The genes are TRBV19 and TRBJ1-2; 8 bases fit TRBD1. V lost 6 bases to trimming and J lost 5 bases; unmatched junction nucleotides: 11. The CDR3 has 15 residues. The germline V gene has CDR1 LNHDA and CDR2 SQIVND (reference sequence). The DNA for the CDR3 is TGTGCCAGTAGGTCAACCCGGACAGGGAGGTATGGCTACACCTTC. Amino acids: CASRSTRTGRYGYTF.

The J gene is TRBJ1-5, the V gene TRBV25-1; D is uncertain. The V end lost 1 base, the J end lost 1 base, and 8 bases lay between the germline ends. The CDR3 loop spans 15 amino acids. From germline, CDR1 is MGHDK and CDR2 SYGVNS. The CDR3 nucleotides are TGTGCCAGCAGTGAATCATACAAGAGCAATCAGCCCCAGCATTTT. Translation: CASSESYKSNQPQHF.

The genes are TRBV2 and TRBJ1-1; 7 bases are a match to TRBD1. Per germline, CDR1 SNHLY and CDR2 FYNNEI. The CDR3 consists of 15 residues. Losses at the gene ends were 6 bases for V and 6 bases for J; bases not matched to a gene: 13. Here the CDR3 DNA reads TGTGCCAGCAGGGGACCGACAGGGTTGGAGTCTGAAGCTTTCTTT. This encodes CASRGPTGLESEAFF.

V gene TRBV7-2 combines with J gene TRBJ2-7; TRBD2 matches at 8 bases. This CDR3 region has 14 residues. Germline lookup yields CDR1 SGHTA and CDR2 FQGNSA. With 4 bases clipped from V and 1 base from J, the junction kept 3 bases outside the gene matches. CDR3 sequence (DNA): TGTGCCAGCAGCTGGCGGGGGGCATCCTACGAGCAGTACTTC. Amino acid sequence: CASSWRGASYEQYF.

The CDR3 region has the DNA TGTGCCAGCACCTTGGGACAGGGAAGCGAGCAGTACTTC. This gives the protein CASTLGQGSEQYF. This rearrangement joins TRBV2 to TRBJ2-7; 9 positions match TRBD1. Germline values: CDR1 SNHLY, CDR2 FYNNEI. After removal of 7 bases from V and 6 bases from J, the junction contained 7 bases not matched to a gene. The CDR3 is made up of 13 amino acids.

This clone was picked up a small number of times. The chain employs TRBV6-1 and TRBJ1-5; the D is unclear. This CDR3 spans 13 amino acids. CDR1 MNHNS and CDR2 SASEGT come from the germline V gene. Trimming stripped 6 bases from V and 0 bases from J, with 6 bases between. The CDR3 sequence: CASRHYSNQPQHF. In nucleotides, the CDR3 is TGTGCCAGCAGGCACTATAGCAATCAGCCCCAGCATTTT.

CDR3: CASSLGRQRGSPLHF. In DNA form, the CDR3 reads TGTGCCAGCAGCTTAGGGCGCCAGCGGGGTTCACCCCTCCACTTT. This chain links TRBV7-9 with TRBJ1-6; unclear D gene. V was cut by 1 base and J by 9 bases, with 13 bases left in between. The CDR3 spans 15 residues. Per germline, CDR1 SEHNR and CDR2 FQNEAQ (reference sequence).

This clone has a handful of counts. In DNA, the CDR3 is TGTGCCAGCAGTCAGCGCCCCCAATCACCCCTCCACTTT. It encodes CASSQRPQSPLHF. This chain joins TRBV6-1 and TRBJ1-6; D gene unclear. Trimming removed 5 bases at V and 10 bases at J, with 12 bases between. This CDR3 comprises 13 residues. CDR1 MNHNS and CDR2 SASEGT come from the germline V gene.

The gene calls are TRBV27 and TRBJ2-3; TRBD1 aligns across 8 bases. The germline V gene has CDR1 MNHEY and CDR2 SMNVEV (reference sequence). The CDR3 contains 15 residues. With V trimmed by 7 bases and J by 2 bases, 8 bases remained unmatched. Here the CDR3 reads CASIGQGGFTDTQYF. As DNA, the CDR3 is TGTGCCAGCATAGGACAGGGAGGATTCACAGATACGCAGTATTTT.

The chain carries TRBV5-1 and TRBJ1-5; the D gene is possibly TRBD1 (5 bases). This CDR3 comprises 14 residues. The germline V gene has CDR1 SGHRS and CDR2 YFSETQ. V was cut by 1 base and J by 6 bases, with 11 bases left in between. As DNA, the CDR3 is TGCGCCAGCAGCTTGTGGCAGGGCGGTCAGCCCCAGCATTTT. This sequence encodes CASSLWQGGQPQHF.

The V call is TRBV5-4, the J call TRBJ2-1, with TRBD2 matching over 10 bases. The germline gives CDR1 SGHNT, CDR2 YYREEE (reference sequence). Unmatched junction bases numbered 4, after V lost 3 bases and J lost 4 bases. This CDR3 comprises 15 residues. The CDR3 DNA reads as TGTGCCAGCAGCTATAGCGGGGGGCCGTACAATGAGCAGTTCTTC. This translates into CASSYSGGPYNEQFF.

The genes are TRBV19 and TRBJ2-7, with 10 bases fitting TRBD1. This CDR3 contains 14 residues. The junction had 4 bases not matched to a gene; V was cut back by 7 bases and J by 1 base. Germline assignment: CDR1 LNHDA and CDR2 SQIVND (reference sequence). CDR3: CASTPGQGSYEQYF. Here the CDR3 DNA reads TGTGCCAGTACCCCGGGACAGGGGTCCTACGAGCAGTACTTC. The full variable domain, rest sourced from reference TRBV19 and TRBJ2-7, is DGGITQSPKYLFRKEGQNVTLSCEQNLNHDAMYWYRQDPGQGLRLIYYSQIVNDFQKGDIAEGYSVSREKKESFPLTVTSAQKNPTAFYLCASTPGQGSYEQYFGPGTRLTVT.

This clone was picked up one time. CDR3 residues: CASSLFGEQFF. CDR3 DNA sequence: TGTGCCAGCAGCTTATTCGGGGAGCAGTTCTTC. This chain joins TRBV5-6 and TRBJ2-1; no definite D call. This CDR3 has 11 residues. Germline V gene lookup returns CDR1 SGHDT and CDR2 YYEEEE. V was trimmed by 2 bases and J by 10 bases, leaving 7 bases between them. Complete variable domain (other parts from reference TRBV5-6 and TRBJ2-1): DAGVTQSPTHLIKTRGQQVTLRCSPKSGHDTVSWYQQALGQGPQFIFQYYEEEERQRGNFPDRFSGHQFPNYSSELNVNALLLGDSALYLCASSLFGEQFFGPGTRLTVL.

This clone was observed a single time. V usage is TRBV6-1 and J usage is TRBJ1-2, with D uncertain. CDR3 length: 12 amino acids. The germline V and J ends were trimmed by 4 bases and 7 bases, with 10 bases remaining between them. Germline CDR1 and CDR2: MNHNS and SASEGT. The CDR3 spells CASSVRFSGYTF. The CDR3 DNA is TGTGCCAGCAGTGTGAGATTTAGTGGCTACACCTTC.

V and J are TRBV5-4 and TRBJ1-1; D gene ambiguous. CDR3 length: 16 amino acids. Germline V gene data show CDR1 as SGHNT and CDR2 as YYREEE (reference sequence). With 6 bases removed from V and 3 bases from J, the gap between germline ends came to 21 bases. CDR3 sequence (DNA): TGTGCCAGCAACCTTGGGCCTGATACTAGGGACACTGAAGCTTTCTTT. Encoded protein: CASNLGPDTRDTEAFF.

This clone occurred a few times. This rearrangement joins TRBV29-1 to TRBJ2-4; possible D gene TRBD1, 6 bases. V was pared by 4 bases and J by 0 bases, with 10 bases between. This CDR3 has 14 amino acids. Per the germline V gene, CDR1 is SQVTM and CDR2 is ANQGSEA. CDR3 loop: CSVGPDRAKNIQYF. The CDR3 nucleotides read TGCAGCGTTGGCCCGGACAGAGCCAAAAACATTCAGTACTTC.